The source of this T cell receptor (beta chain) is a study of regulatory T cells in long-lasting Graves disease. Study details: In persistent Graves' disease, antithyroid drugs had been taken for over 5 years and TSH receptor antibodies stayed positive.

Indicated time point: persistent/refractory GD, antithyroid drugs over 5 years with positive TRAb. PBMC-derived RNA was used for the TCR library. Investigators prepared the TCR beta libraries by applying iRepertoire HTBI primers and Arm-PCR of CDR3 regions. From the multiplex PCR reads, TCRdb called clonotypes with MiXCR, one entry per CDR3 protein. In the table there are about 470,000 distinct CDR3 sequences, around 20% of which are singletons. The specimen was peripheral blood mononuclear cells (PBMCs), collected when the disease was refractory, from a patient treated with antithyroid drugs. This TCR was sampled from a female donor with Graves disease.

In nucleotides, the CDR3 is TGTGCCAGCGGGCCGGGGGGCCCCTCCTACAATGAGCAGTTCTTC. Protein sequence: CASGPGGPSYNEQFF. The chain joins TRBV28 to TRBJ2-1; D may be TRBD2 (7 bases). Germline CDR1 reads MDHEN; CDR2 reads SYDVKM. CDR3 length equals 15 residues. Trimming shortened V by 8 bases and J by 0 bases, and 14 bases separated the two germline ends.